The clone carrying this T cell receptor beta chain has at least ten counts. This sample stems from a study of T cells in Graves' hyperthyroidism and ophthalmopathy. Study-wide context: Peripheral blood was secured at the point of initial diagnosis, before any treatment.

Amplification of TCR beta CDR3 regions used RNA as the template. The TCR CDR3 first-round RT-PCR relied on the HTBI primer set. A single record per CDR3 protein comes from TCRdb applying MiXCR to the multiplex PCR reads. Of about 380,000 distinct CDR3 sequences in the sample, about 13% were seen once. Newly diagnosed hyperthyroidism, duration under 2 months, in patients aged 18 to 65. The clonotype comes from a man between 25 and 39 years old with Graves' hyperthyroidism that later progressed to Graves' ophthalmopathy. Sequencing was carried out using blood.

The CDR3 sequence: CASSYSSDSSLSPLHF. The CDR3 coding sequence is TGTGCCAGCAGTTACTCTTCGGACAGCTCCCTATCACCCCTCCACTTT. The rearrangement uses TRBV6-5 and TRBJ1-6; D might be TRBD1 (6 bases). The CDR3 runs to 16 residues. Per the germline V gene, CDR1 is MNHEY and CDR2 is SVGAGI. Trimming removed 0 bases at V and 10 bases at J, with 16 bases between.